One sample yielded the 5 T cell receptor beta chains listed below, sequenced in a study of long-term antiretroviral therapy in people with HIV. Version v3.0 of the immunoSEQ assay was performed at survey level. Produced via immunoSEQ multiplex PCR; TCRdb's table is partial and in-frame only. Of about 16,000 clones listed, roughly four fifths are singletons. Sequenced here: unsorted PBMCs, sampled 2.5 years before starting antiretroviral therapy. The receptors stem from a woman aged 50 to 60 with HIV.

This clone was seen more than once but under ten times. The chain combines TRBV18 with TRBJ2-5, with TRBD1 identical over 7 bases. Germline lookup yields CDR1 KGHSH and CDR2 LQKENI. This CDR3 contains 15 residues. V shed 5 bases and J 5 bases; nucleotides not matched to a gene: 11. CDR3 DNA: TGTGCCAGCTCATCCGACTTTACAGGGGAGGAGACCCAGTACTTC. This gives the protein CASSSDFTGEETQYF.

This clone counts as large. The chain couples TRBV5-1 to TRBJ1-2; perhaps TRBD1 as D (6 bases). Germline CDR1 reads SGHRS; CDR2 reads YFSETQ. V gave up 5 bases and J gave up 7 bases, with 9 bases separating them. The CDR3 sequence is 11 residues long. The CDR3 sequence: CASRGAGGYTF. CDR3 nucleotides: TGCGCCAGCAGGGGGGCAGGTGGCTACACCTTC.

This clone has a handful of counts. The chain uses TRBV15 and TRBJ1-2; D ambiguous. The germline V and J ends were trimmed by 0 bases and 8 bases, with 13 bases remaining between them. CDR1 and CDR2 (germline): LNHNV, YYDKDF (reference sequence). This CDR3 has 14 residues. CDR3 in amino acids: CATSRDLGREGYTF. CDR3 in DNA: TGTGCCACCAGCAGAGATCTCGGGAGGGAGGGCTACACCTTC. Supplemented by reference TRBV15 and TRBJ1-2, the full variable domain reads DAMVIQNPRYQVTQFGKPVTLSCSQTLNHNVMYWYQQKSSQAPKLLFHYYDKDFNNEADTPDNFQSRRPNTSFCFLDIRSPGLGDTAMYLCATSRDLGREGYTFGSGTRLTVV.

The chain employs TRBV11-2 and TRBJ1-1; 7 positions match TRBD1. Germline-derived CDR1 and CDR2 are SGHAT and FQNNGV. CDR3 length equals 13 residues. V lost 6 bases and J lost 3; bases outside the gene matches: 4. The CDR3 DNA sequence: TGTGCCAGCAGTCGTGACAGGGACACTGAAGCTTTCTTT. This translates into CASSRDRDTEAFF.

The CDR3 reads CASSPDRGLSPLHF. The CDR3 DNA is TGTGCCAGTAGTCCGGACAGGGGGCTCTCACCCCTCCACTTT. The chain recombines TRBV19 with TRBJ1-6, with 11 bases aligning to TRBD1. CDR1 is LNHDA, CDR2 SQIVND, per germline (reference sequence). The CDR3 is 14 amino acids. V dropped 5 bases and J dropped 10; count of bases not matched to a gene: 4.